The sequence of this T cell receptor beta chain was determined in a study of T cell responses to AZD1222 COVID-19 vaccine. On the study more broadly: Recipients boosted at about 4 weeks or about 12 weeks are pooled. Whole-study results and caveats: Spike-specific TCR breadth and depth went up after people got two AZD1222 doses. The study found vaccine-associated CD4 TCRs spanning spike, dominant at 160-218 and 743-854. Donors were chiefly white British, with a greater number of females, and clonal diversity was perhaps underestimated.

Concerning this clone: The antigen remains unidentified.

Measured with immunoSEQ multiplex PCR; TCRdb has only the in-frame clones, and not every one. Among approximately 150,000 clones listed, roughly 92% were seen once. The receptor comes from an adult in good health. Specimen: peripheral blood, collected on day 0 of AZD1222 vaccination.

CDR3 in DNA: TGTGCCAGCAGCTTGGCAGGCCTCTATGGCTACACCTTC. It translates to CASSLAGLYGYTF. This chain uses TRBV7-9 with TRBJ1-2; D is ambiguous. Germline V CDR1 and CDR2: SEHNR, FQNEAQ (reference sequence). CDR3 length: 13 residues. Trimming took 3 bases from V and 4 from J, leaving 9 bases between them.